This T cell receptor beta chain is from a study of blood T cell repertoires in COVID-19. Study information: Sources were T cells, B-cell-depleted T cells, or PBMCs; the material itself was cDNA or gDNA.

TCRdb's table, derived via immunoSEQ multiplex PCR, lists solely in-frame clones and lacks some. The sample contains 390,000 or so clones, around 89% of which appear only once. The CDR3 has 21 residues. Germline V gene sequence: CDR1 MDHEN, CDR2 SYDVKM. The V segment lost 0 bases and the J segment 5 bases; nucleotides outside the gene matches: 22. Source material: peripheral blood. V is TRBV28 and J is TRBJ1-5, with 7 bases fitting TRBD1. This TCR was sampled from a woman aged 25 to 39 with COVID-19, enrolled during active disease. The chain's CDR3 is CASSLWRSGTVPAGVYQPQHF. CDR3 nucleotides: TGTGCCAGCAGTTTATGGCGTTCTGGGACAGTACCCGCCGGCGTTTATCAGCCCCAGCATTTT.